This paragraph covers one TCR beta chain sequence. Its matching antigen is unknown. The entry originates in a study of blood T cells in healthy people across ages. Study-wide findings and caveats: As age increased, TCR beta diversity per million T cells fell in a roughly linear fashion. Diversity estimates drawn from one million T cells were deemed underestimates.

In germline, CDR1 is SQVTM, CDR2 ANQGSEA. V was clipped by 1 base and J by 6 bases, with 14 bases between them. The CDR3 is made up of 14 amino acids. A second roughly 6 to 12 cycle PCR used barcoded and J-beta primers. All samples gave at least 3 million CDR3-containing paired-end reads. TCRdb re-called the 5' RACE reads with MiXCR, one entry per CDR3 protein. The sample includes 450,000 to 650,000 distinct CDR3 sequences, approximately 25% of them seen just once. These data were likewise used in another study, on T cells of mothers and their children. That report notes: Barcodes and 2-4 random nucleotides were added by M1S in the second PCR.

This chain links TRBV29-1 with TRBJ2-3, with a weak D call TRBD1 (6 bases). Sequenced input: blood. The clonotype originates from a boy aged 5-17 years in good health. In nucleotides, the CDR3 is TGCAGCGTTGAAGGAGAGGGGGAGAATGATACGCAGTATTTT. As protein: CSVEGEGENDTQYF.